Each of the 21 T cell receptor beta chains below was sequenced from the same sample in a study of regulatory T cells in long-lasting Graves disease. Time point: newly diagnosed GD, antithyroid drugs for less than 3 months. PBMC RNA was the source of the TCR library. Through Arm-PCR of CDR3 regions and iRepertoire HTBI primers, TCR beta libraries were built. TCRdb processed the multiplex PCR reads anew with MiXCR; each CDR3 protein has one entry. Here the sample spans about 380,000 distinct CDR3 sequences, 15% to 19% being singletons. This material consisted of peripheral blood mononuclear cells (PBMCs), taken at new diagnosis, from a patient treated with antithyroid drugs. These receptors were obtained from a female donor with Graves disease.

At least ten counts were recorded for this clonotype. V is TRBV7-2 and J is TRBJ2-2; 13 bases are shared with TRBD2. The CDR3 consists of 16 residues. J lost 8 bases, V lost 6 bases, and 9 bases had no gene match. The germline gives CDR1 SGHTA, CDR2 FQGNSA. CDR3 bases: TGTGCCAGCAGATCGACTAGCGGGAGGAGAGATGGGGAGCTGTTTTTT. Its protein product is CASRSTSGRRDGELFF.

The chain is built from TRBV7-2 and TRBJ2-3; TRBD2 matches 13 bases. CDR3 size: 19 residues. The V gene end was trimmed by 5 bases and the J gene end by 0 bases; junction bases not matched to a gene: 11. Germline loops: CDR1 SGHTA, CDR2 FQGNSA. CDR3 region: CASSTSGGASSLSTDTQYF. CDR3 DNA sequence: TGTGCCAGCAGCACTAGCGGGGGGGCTAGCTCCCTAAGCACAGATACGCAGTATTTT.

This clonotype showed up many times. V is TRBV7-2 and J is TRBJ2-2, with 9 positions matching TRBD1. This CDR3 spans 16 amino acids. Losses at the gene ends were 5 bases for V and 5 bases for J; bases not matched to a gene: 9. CDR1 SGHTA and CDR2 FQGNSA come from the germline V gene. CDR3 nucleotides: TGTGCCAGCAGCCCGGGACAGGGAGGATGGACCGGGGAGCTGTTTTTT. This sequence encodes CASSPGQGGWTGELFF.

The J gene is TRBJ1-1, the V gene TRBV10-3; D is undetermined. With 4 bases removed from V and 4 bases from J, the gap between germline ends came to 10 bases. This CDR3 region has 13 residues. The germline CDR1 and CDR2 sequences are ENHRY and SYGVKD. The CDR3 DNA sequence: TGTGCCATCAGTGTCGTCGATACCACTGAAGCTTTCTTT. This gives the protein CAISVVDTTEAFF.

This chain joins TRBV18 and TRBJ1-2, with 7 nucleotides matching TRBD1. The CDR3 sequence is 15 residues long. CDR1 KGHSH and CDR2 LQKENI come from the germline V gene. Losses at the gene ends were 5 bases for V and 3 bases for J; bases not matched to a gene: 9. DNA for the CDR3: TGTGCCAGCTCATCCGATGCGGGGACAGACTATGGCTACACCTTC. Translating gives CASSSDAGTDYGYTF.

This clonotype was seen repeatedly, ten times or more. This chain uses TRBV5-1 with TRBJ1-1; D gene ambiguous. The CDR3 extends over 13 amino acids. V lost 0 bases and J lost 4, with 7 bases in between. The germline V gene encodes CDR1 SGHRS and CDR2 YFSETQ. The CDR3 DNA reads as TGCGCCAGCAGCTTGGCCTCGGCCACTGAAGCTTTCTTT. Its translation: CASSLASATEAFF.

This clonotype has ten or more counts. CDR3 loop: CATSDSEGHKNTGELFF. CDR3 sequence (DNA): TGTGCCACCAGTGATTCAGAGGGACACAAGAACACCGGGGAGCTGTTTTTT. The gene calls are TRBV24-1 and TRBJ2-2; a weak D match, TRBD1 (6 bases). The ends were cut back, 2 bases at V and 1 base at J, with 13 bases in the middle. Germline values: CDR1 KGHDR, CDR2 SFDVKD. This CDR3 comprises 17 residues.

This rearrangement joins TRBV24-1 to TRBJ2-1, with 9 bases matching TRBD1. V was pared by 7 bases and J by 6 bases, with 6 bases of the junction left unmatched. The CDR3 length is 14 residues. The germline V gene encodes CDR1 KGHDR and CDR2 SFDVKD. CDR3 sequence (DNA): TGTGCCACCAGCCTCGGGACAGGGCGCAATGAGCAGTTCTTC. Amino acids: CATSLGTGRNEQFF.

This clonotype was counted at least ten times. The rearrangement links TRBV20-1 to TRBJ2-2; TRBD2 matches at 8 bases. This CDR3 region has 15 residues. Germline CDR1 DFQATT, CDR2 SNEGSKA (reference sequence). Trimming at V came to 6 bases and at J to 8 bases, leaving 14 bases not matched to a gene. The CDR3 DNA follows: TGCAGTGCGGGGGGCCGGGAGGGCCTTACGGGGGAGCTGTTTTTT. Amino acids: CSAGGREGLTGELFF.

This clonotype was picked up many times. This sequence joins TRBV28 and TRBJ1-2; weak D call: TRBD1 (5 bases). Trimming cost V 2 bases and J 3 bases, with 13 bases left between them. The CDR3 sequence is 15 residues long. CDR1 is MDHEN, CDR2 SYDVKM, per germline. As DNA, the CDR3 is TGTGCCAGCAGTTTAGTTGGGGCAGATGACTATGGCTACACCTTC. It encodes CASSLVGADDYGYTF.

This clonotype appeared a few times. The chain is built from TRBV20-1 and TRBJ1-2, with D tentatively TRBD1 (6 bases). V was shortened by 5 bases and J by 8 bases, with 15 bases between the two germline ends. Germline assignment: CDR1 DFQATT and CDR2 SNEGSKA (reference sequence). The CDR3 spans 12 residues. Here the CDR3 reads CSAGRGRYGYTF. The CDR3 DNA is TGCAGTGCTGGCAGGGGACGGTACGGCTACACCTTC.

This clonotype occurred many times. The J gene is TRBJ2-7, the V gene TRBV9; TRBD2 matches at 11 bases. The CDR3 is 14 amino acids. V was clipped by 4 bases and J by 4 bases; unmatched bases: 4. The V gene's germline CDR1 is SGDLS and CDR2 YYNGEE. The CDR3 DNA reads TGTGCCAGCAGCACTAGCGGGAGCCATTACGAGCAGTACTTC. This gives the protein CASSTSGSHYEQYF.

This sequence joins TRBV27 and TRBJ1-2; possibly TRBD1 for D (5 bases). The CDR3 is 17 amino acids. The germline CDR1 and CDR2 sequences are MNHEY and SMNVEV (reference sequence). V lost 6 bases, J lost 5 bases, and 25 bases lay in between. The CDR3 reads CASRYKFPGDFFYGYTF. The CDR3 DNA sequence: TGTGCCAGCAGATATAAGTTTCCGGGGGACTTCTTTTATGGCTACACCTTC.

Turning to this clonotype: This may be a read error: a much more frequent sequence differs by one nucleotide. V and J are TRBV12-3 or TRBV12-4 and TRBJ2-1, with 8 bases identical to TRBD2. The CDR3 extends over 16 amino acids. V shed 7 bases and J 9 bases; nucleotides not matched to a gene: 17. DNA for the CDR3: TGTGCCAGCATCCTCGAGGCGACCGGGGGGGGCGGTGAGCAGTTCTTC. Translation gives CASILEATGGGGEQFF.

This clonotype was detected once. This chain uses TRBV12-3 or TRBV12-4 with TRBJ1-1, with 7 bases fitting TRBD1. J gave up 2 bases and V 5 bases, and 5 bases lay outside the gene matches. This CDR3 is 14 amino acids long. In DNA, the CDR3 is TGTGCCAGCAGTGGCACAGGGGACAACACTGAAGCTTTCTTT. Its protein product is CASSGTGDNTEAFF.

Notes on this clonotype: One end of the junction is discordant with germline, which a read error may explain. The rearrangement links TRBV20-1 to TRBJ2-2, with 8 bases matching TRBD1. The CDR3 spans 14 residues. Germline CDR1 reads DFQATT; CDR2 reads SNEGSKA (reference sequence). This CDR3 is CSAPGTGRPGELPF. CDR3 sequence (DNA): TGCAGTGCTCCCGGGACAGGTCGTCCCGGGGAGCTGCCTTTT.

This rearrangement joins TRBV28 to TRBJ2-3, with 8 bases matching TRBD2. The length of the CDR3 is 17 residues. The J segment lost 3 bases and the V segment lost 2 bases, leaving 10 bases of the junction unmatched. CDR1 and CDR2 from the germline V gene are MDHEN and SYDVKM. The CDR3 loop is CASSLIEAGAGTDTQYF. For the CDR3, the DNA is TGTGCCAGCAGTTTAATCGAAGCGGGAGCGGGAACAGATACGCAGTATTTT.

This rearrangement joins TRBV29-1 to TRBJ2-7; D is perhaps TRBD1 or TRBD2 (6 bases each). Germline lookup yields CDR1 SQVTM and CDR2 ANQGSEA. With 6 bases removed from V and 5 bases from J, the gap between germline ends came to 14 bases. The CDR3 length is 12 residues. In DNA form, the CDR3 reads TGCAGCGTCTTAGGGGGAGGTCACGAGCAGTACTTC. It encodes CSVLGGGHEQYF.

The chain is built from TRBV30 and TRBJ2-1; no clear D gene. Germline values: CDR1 GTSNPN, CDR2 SVGIG (reference sequence). The length of the CDR3 is 15 residues. The ends were cut back, 1 base at V and 0 bases at J, with 10 bases in the middle. The chain's CDR3 is CAWSAGVTSYNEQFF. The CDR3 region has the DNA TGTGCCTGGAGTGCGGGCGTTACCTCCTACAATGAGCAGTTCTTC.

V gene TRBV5-1 combines with J gene TRBJ2-5, with 10 bases lining up with TRBD2. The last part of the DNA fits TRBJ2-1 better; the J call may be wrong. The germline V gene encodes CDR1 SGHRS and CDR2 YFSETQ. The CDR3 covers 15 residues. The CDR3 DNA reads as TGCGCCAGCAGACCCCCGGGACTAGCGACCAATGAGCAGTTCTTC. Its protein product is CASRPPGLATNEQFF.

This clonotype was counted between two and nine times. One end of the junction fails to match germline, which may point to a read error. The chain employs TRBV3-1 and TRBJ2-1; maybe TRBD2 (6 bases). Per the germline V gene, CDR1 is LGHDT and CDR2 is YNNKEL (reference sequence). The CDR3 contains 14 residues. The CDR3 sequence is CASSQGNTRGEQLF. In DNA, the CDR3 is TGTGCCAGCAGCCAAGGGAATACGCGGGGTGAGCAGCTCTTC.